Below are 18 T cell receptor beta chains sequenced from a single sample in a study of blood T cell repertoires in COVID-19. TCRdb keeps only in-frame clones here, not all; method: immunoSEQ multiplex PCR. The repertoire holds hundreds of thousands of clones, around 84% seen once, with 5% in the top ten. Sequences were obtained from PBMCs or T cells enriched from blood (not recorded which). These receptors came from a middle-aged man who had been exposed to COVID-19.

The chain couples TRBV2 to TRBJ1-6; D remains unclear. V was clipped by 6 bases and J by 5 bases, with 8 bases between them. CDR3 length equals 13 residues. In germline, CDR1 is SNHLY, CDR2 FYNNEI. In DNA form, the CDR3 reads TGTGCCAGCAGGGACTCAAATAATTCACCCCTCCACTTT. Residues: CASRDSNNSPLHF.

The V gene is TRBV7-6, the J gene TRBJ2-7; 8 bases agree with TRBD1. Germline trimming cut 5 bases from V and 7 bases from J; bases unmatched to any gene: 16. The CDR3 length is 16 residues. CDR1 and CDR2 (germline): SGHVS, FNYEAQ. In DNA form, the CDR3 reads TGTGCCAGCAGCCCCTCCCCAGACAGGGGCTGGAGGGAGCAGTACTTC. This encodes CASSPSPDRGWREQYF.

The V call is TRBV2, the J call TRBJ2-2, with D perhaps matching TRBD2 (5 bases). CDR1 SNHLY and CDR2 FYNNEI come from the germline V gene. The CDR3 sequence is 15 residues long. Deletions cut 5 bases from V and 0 bases from J, with 10 bases between. The CDR3 DNA reads TGTGCCAGCAGTATCGGGGATCCGAACACCGGGGAGCTGTTTTTT. It translates to CASSIGDPNTGELFF.

The gene calls are TRBV14 and TRBJ2-6, with 12 nucleotides matching TRBD2. The CDR3 runs 24 residues. V was pared by 1 base and J by 0 bases, with 19 bases of the junction left unmatched. The germline V gene has CDR1 SGHDN and CDR2 FVKESK. The CDR3 DNA reads as TGTGCCAGCAGCCAAGTCGCCCCGAATCGGCTAGCGGGAGGGTCCTCCTCTGGGGCCAACGTCCTGACTTTC. Protein sequence: CASSQVAPNRLAGGSSSGANVLTF.

The chain's CDR3 is CASSEGRSSGSYEQYF. For the CDR3, the DNA is TGTGCCAGCAGTGAAGGTAGATCTAGCGGAAGCTACGAGCAGTACTTC. This rearrangement joins TRBV6-1 to TRBJ2-7; 7 nucleotides match TRBD2. The CDR3 sequence is 16 residues long. V gave up 1 base and J gave up 3 bases; unmatched junction bases: 9. Germline CDR1 MNHNS, CDR2 SASEGT.

The chain has TRBV24-1 and TRBJ2-1, with 9 bases that match TRBD1. V dropped 7 bases and J dropped 7; count of bases not matched to a gene: 7. Per germline, CDR1 KGHDR and CDR2 SFDVKD. This CDR3 is 14 amino acids long. The CDR3 is CATRSGQGGNEQFF. The CDR3 nucleotides are TGTGCCACCAGATCGGGACAGGGAGGGAATGAGCAGTTCTTC.

The CDR3 loop reads CASGLVPVLTEAFF. The CDR3 DNA sequence: TGTGCTAGTGGTTTGGTACCCGTACTGACTGAAGCTTTCTTT. V gene TRBV12-5 combines with J gene TRBJ1-1, with unresolved D. V lost 0 bases and J lost 5, with 10 bases in between. Germline V lookup: CDR1 LGHNT, CDR2 FRNRAP. The length of the CDR3 is 14 residues. Drawing the rest from reference TRBV12-5 and TRBJ1-1, the complete variable domain is DARVTQTPRHKVTEMGQEVTMRCQPILGHNTVFWYRQTMMQGLELLAYFRNRAPLDDSGMPKDRFSAEMPDATLATLKIQPSEPRDSAVYFCASGLVPVLTEAFFGQGTRLTVV.

This clone came up a few times. The chain couples TRBV24-1 to TRBJ1-2; 7 bases line up with TRBD1. Unmatched junction bases numbered 3, after V lost 6 bases and J lost 6 bases. There are 12 residues in the CDR3. The germline V gene encodes CDR1 KGHDR and CDR2 SFDVKD. Here the CDR3 DNA reads TGTGCCACCAGTACAGGGGTTGATGGCTACACCTTC. Residues: CATSTGVDGYTF.

The chain joins TRBV19 to TRBJ2-3; 7 positions agree with TRBD2. The germline gives CDR1 LNHDA, CDR2 SQIVND (reference sequence). The CDR3 length is 13 residues. Unmatched junction bases numbered 3, after V lost 4 bases and J lost 5 bases. CDR3: CASSSGRGDTQYF. The CDR3 DNA is TGTGCCAGTAGTAGCGGGAGAGGAGATACGCAGTATTTT.

For the CDR3, the DNA is TGTGCCAGCATTCGAAACAGGGGAAACGAGCAGTACTTC. This encodes CASIRNRGNEQYF. The rearrangement links TRBV3-1 (or the pseudogene TRBV3-2) to TRBJ2-7, with TRBD1 matching over 7 bases. The CDR3 consists of 13 residues. The junction had 8 bases not matched to a gene; V was cut back by 7 bases and J by 5 bases. Germline assignment: CDR1 LGHDT and CDR2 YNNKEL (reference sequence).

This sequence joins TRBV30 and TRBJ2-1, with D perhaps matching TRBD2 (6 bases). The length of the CDR3 is 13 residues. Deletions cut 2 bases from V and 5 bases from J, with 10 bases between. Germline CDR1 GTSNPN, CDR2 SVGIG (reference sequence). CDR3 bases: TGTGCCTGGAGTCTGGGACTTCACAATGAGCAGTTCTTC. This sequence encodes CAWSLGLHNEQFF.

The V gene is TRBV19, the J gene TRBJ2-2; 7 nucleotides line up with TRBD1. Germline V gene data show CDR1 as LNHDA and CDR2 as SQIVND (reference sequence). The CDR3 loop spans 17 amino acids. Losses at the gene ends were 6 bases for V and 0 bases for J; bases not matched to a gene: 10. The CDR3 DNA reads as TGTGCCAGTAGCCGGGACAGCCATTACGCGAACACCGGGGAGCTGTTTTTT. Protein: CASSRDSHYANTGELFF.

V and J are TRBV30 and TRBJ1-5, with unresolved D. Germline loops: CDR1 GTSNPN, CDR2 SVGIG (reference sequence). The V end lost 4 bases, the J end lost 6 bases, and 10 bases lay between the germline ends. The CDR3 runs 12 residues. CDR3 amino acids: CAWTIPPQPQHF. The CDR3 nucleotides are TGTGCCTGGACTATCCCCCCTCAGCCCCAGCATTTT.

Sample share makes this clone medium-sized. The gene calls are TRBV5-1 and TRBJ1-2; D is uncertain. V was shortened by 0 bases and J by 2 bases, with 14 bases between the two germline ends. The CDR3 is 16 residues long. Germline assignment: CDR1 SGHRS and CDR2 YFSETQ. CDR3 residues: CASSLGPQGGNYGYTF. The CDR3 DNA sequence: TGCGCCAGCAGCTTGGGGCCCCAAGGAGGGAACTATGGCTACACCTTC.

V and J are TRBV7-3 and TRBJ2-6; D is perhaps TRBD1 (5 bases). This CDR3 contains 15 residues. CDR1 SGHTA and CDR2 FQGTGA come from the germline V gene. The V end was cut by 2 bases, the J end by 2 bases, with 7 bases between. The CDR3 protein is CASSLGQPGANVLTF. In DNA, the CDR3 is TGTGCCAGCAGCTTAGGACAACCTGGGGCCAACGTCCTGACTTTC.

This chain joins TRBV5-1 and TRBJ1-2; 7 bases are a match to TRBD1. This CDR3 has 13 residues. With V trimmed by 2 bases and J by 3 bases, 1 base remained unmatched. In germline, CDR1 is SGHRS, CDR2 YFSETQ. This CDR3 is CASSFGQDYGYTF. Here the CDR3 DNA reads TGCGCCAGCAGCTTTGGACAGGACTATGGCTACACCTTC.

This clone has just one count. This rearrangement joins TRBV9 to TRBJ2-2; a weak D match, TRBD1 (5 bases). The CDR3 loop spans 16 amino acids. V gave up 4 bases and J gave up 1 base, with 14 bases separating them. CDR1 and CDR2 (germline): SGDLS, YYNGEE. CDR3: CASSPHRFLNTGELFF. For the CDR3, the DNA is TGTGCCAGCAGCCCGCACAGGTTCTTGAACACCGGGGAGCTGTTTTTT.

The J gene is TRBJ2-7, the V gene TRBV19, with D perhaps matching TRBD2 (5 bases). This CDR3 has 14 residues. CDR1 and CDR2 from the germline V gene are LNHDA and SQIVND (reference sequence). The V gene lost 3 bases and the J gene lost 2 bases, with 11 bases spanning the gap. The CDR3 nucleotides are TGTGCCAGTAGTATGAGCGGAAAGACCTACGAGCAGTACTTC. As protein: CASSMSGKTYEQYF.